One sample yielded the 21 T cell receptor beta chains listed below, sequenced in a study of breast tumors, draining lymph nodes, adjacent tissues. Via MiXCR, TCRdb re-called the multiplex PCR reads, giving one row per CDR3 protein. The data hold roughly 100,000 distinct CDR3 sequences, with roughly 29% observed a single time. Breast cancer patients provided tissue from their axillary draining lymph nodes. Sequencing input: axillary lymph node tissue. The receptors come from a female donor with breast cancer. Some clones in this sample may be carry-over from other donors' samples.

The rearrangement joins TRBV12-3 or TRBV12-4 to TRBJ1-1; D is unresolved. CDR3 length equals 14 residues. V was clipped by 5 bases and J by 3 bases, with 13 bases between them. The CDR3 nucleotides are TGTGCCAGCAGTCCCAGGTTTGGGGACACTGAAGCTTTCTTT. It encodes CASSPRFGDTEAFF.

V gene TRBV20-1 combines with J gene TRBJ2-5; no definite D call. The CDR3 has 12 amino acids. Germline values: CDR1 DFQATT, CDR2 SNEGSKA (reference sequence). The germline V and J ends were trimmed by 3 bases and 5 bases, with 10 bases remaining between them. CDR3 sequence (DNA): TGCAGTGCTAGTCTAGTAGATGAGACCCAGTACTTC. This sequence encodes CSASLVDETQYF.

The rearrangement uses TRBV6-1 and TRBJ2-3; D is uncertain. Germline CDR1 is MNHNS and CDR2 is SASEGT. Trimming left V 7 bases short and J 0 bases short, with 17 bases between. This CDR3 region has 16 residues. CDR3 sequence (DNA): TGTGCCAGCAATACCCTAGGGCACTATAGCACAGATACGCAGTATTTT. It codes for CASNTLGHYSTDTQYF.

The chain carries TRBV27 and TRBJ1-2, with D possibly TRBD1 on 6 matching bases. Germline values: CDR1 MNHEY, CDR2 SMNVEV (reference sequence). The V and J ends lost 2 bases and 8 bases respectively, with 12 bases between them. The CDR3 is 13 residues long. The CDR3 region is CASSLVGGGGYTF. CDR3 DNA sequence: TGTGCCAGCAGTTTAGTAGGGGGAGGGGGCTACACCTTC.

The sample holds many counts of this clonotype. The rearrangement uses TRBV6-1 and TRBJ1-6, with D possibly being TRBD1 (5 bases). Germline V lookup: CDR1 MNHNS, CDR2 SASEGT. The CDR3 is made up of 16 amino acids. The ends were cut back, 6 bases at V and 14 bases at J, with 26 bases in the middle. The CDR3: CASSIKQDILRLALHF. DNA for the CDR3: TGTGCCAGCAGCATTAAACAGGATATACTCCGTTTGGCCCTCCACTTT.

This clonotype was observed at least ten times. The V gene is TRBV29-1, the J gene TRBJ2-3; D is unclear. CDR1 SQVTM and CDR2 ANQGSEA come from the germline V gene. The CDR3 loop spans 11 amino acids. Trimming stripped 3 bases from V and 6 bases from J, with 7 bases between. In nucleotides, the CDR3 is TGCAGCGTTGACAGTGCGGATACGCAGTATTTT. This translates into CSVDSADTQYF.

This clonotype came up many times. CDR3 residues: CASSLRPGGDAYEQYF. DNA for the CDR3: TGTGCCAGCAGCTTAAGACCCGGGGGGGACGCCTACGAGCAGTACTTC. J is TRBJ2-7 and V is TRBV7-6, with 8 bases fitting TRBD2. CDR3 length: 16 amino acids. With V trimmed by 2 bases and J by 2 bases, 8 bases remained unmatched. From germline, CDR1 is SGHVS and CDR2 FNYEAQ.

This clonotype was seen ten or more times. The gene calls are TRBV24-1 and TRBJ1-2; 7 bases are shared with TRBD1. From germline, CDR1 is KGHDR and CDR2 SFDVKD. CDR3 length equals 15 residues. V lost 4 bases and J lost 2; bases outside the gene matches: 6. As DNA, the CDR3 is TGTGCCACCAGTGACCCGGGACAGACCAACTATGGCTACACCTTC. Encoded protein: CATSDPGQTNYGYTF.

This clonotype was seen a handful of times. This sequence may be a read error, since a much larger clone differs from it by one base. This chain joins TRBV5-6 and TRBJ2-1; 8 bases line up with TRBD1. The V segment lost 4 bases and the J segment 4 bases; nucleotides outside the gene matches: 13. The germline CDR1 and CDR2 sequences are SGHDT and YYEEEE. CDR3 length equals 17 residues. The CDR3 sequence: CASSPTGADGFYNEQFF. CDR3 DNA sequence: TGTGCCAGCAGCCCGACAGGGGCCGACGGTTTTTACAATGAGCAGTTCTTC.

This clonotype was seen more than once but under ten times. The chain has TRBV11-3 and TRBJ2-5; tentatively, D is TRBD2 (7 bases). The CDR3 loop spans 17 amino acids. V was pared by 1 base and J by 2 bases, with 17 bases between. CDR1 is SGHNT and CDR2 is YENEEA in the germline V gene. The CDR3 loop is CASSLGAGGPKQETQYF. CDR3 nucleotides: TGTGCCAGCAGCTTAGGTGCCGGGGGGCCTAAGCAAGAGACCCAGTACTTC.

This clonotype was recorded at least ten times. J is TRBJ1-2 and V is TRBV20-1; no clear D gene. V lost 3 bases, J lost 8 bases, and 13 bases lay in between. The CDR3 loop spans 12 amino acids. CDR1 is DFQATT and CDR2 is SNEGSKA in the germline V gene (reference sequence). The CDR3 DNA follows: TGCAGTGCTAGCCCTAGTAGACGGGGCTACACCTTC. It is translated as CSASPSRRGYTF.

The chain carries TRBV20-1 and TRBJ1-5; TRBD1 is a possible D gene (5 bases). This CDR3 has 14 amino acids. V shed 0 bases and J shed 1 base, with 7 bases lying between them. From germline, CDR1 is DFQATT and CDR2 SNEGSKA (reference sequence). CDR3 amino acids: CSARDRDSNQPQHF. In DNA form, the CDR3 reads TGCAGTGCTAGAGATCGGGACAGCAATCAGCCCCAGCATTTT.

A word on this clonotype: One base away lies a much larger clone, so this may be a sequencing read error. This chain connects TRBV5-4 to TRBJ1-4; D gene ambiguous. Trimming cost V 4 bases and J 8 bases, with 15 bases left between them. This CDR3 has 14 amino acids. The germline V gene encodes CDR1 SGHNT and CDR2 YYREEE (reference sequence). The CDR3 region has the DNA TGTGCCAGCAGCACCGGGAGGGCGGGGGAAAAACTGTTTTTT. Translating gives CASSTGRAGEKLFF.

The table lists this clonotype with many counts. One base away lies a much larger clone, so this may be a sequencing read error. This chain's CDR3 is CASSSPGQIQETQHF. CDR3 nucleotide sequence: TGTGCCAGCAGCTCGCCAGGACAGATTCAAGAGACCCAGCACTTC. The J gene is TRBJ2-5, the V gene TRBV7-9; possible D gene TRBD1, 6 bases. This CDR3 has 15 residues. Per germline, CDR1 SEHNR and CDR2 FQNEAQ (reference sequence).

This clonotype has ten or more counts. This chain joins TRBV20-1 and TRBJ2-1, with 12 bases matching TRBD2. The CDR3 is made up of 21 amino acids. V gave up 0 bases and J gave up 0 bases; unmatched junction bases: 15. CDR1 is DFQATT and CDR2 is SNEGSKA in the germline V gene (reference sequence). This chain's CDR3 is CSARDPLAGGPYPGSYNEQFF. The DNA for the CDR3 is TGCAGTGCTAGAGATCCCCTAGCGGGGGGGCCATACCCCGGCTCCTACAATGAGCAGTTCTTC.

This rearrangement joins TRBV9 to TRBJ2-3; 15 bases are a match to TRBD2. Germline V lookup: CDR1 SGDLS, CDR2 YYNGEE. The CDR3 contains 16 residues. With V trimmed by 0 bases and J by 6 bases, 2 bases remained unmatched. The CDR3 region has the DNA TGTGCCAGCAGCGTAGGGACTAGCGGGAGGGGGGATACGCAGTATTTT. Amino acids: CASSVGTSGRGDTQYF. The whole variable domain, filled in from reference TRBV9 and TRBJ2-3, reads DSGVTQTPKHLITATGQRVTLRCSPRSGDLSVYWYQQSLDQGLQFLIQYYNGEERAKGNILERFSAQQFPDLHSELNLSSLELGDSALYFCASSVGTSGRGDTQYFGPGTRLTVL.

With regard to this clonotype: A much bigger clone sits one base away, suggesting this may be a read error. V is TRBV11-2 and J is TRBJ2-7; D is possibly TRBD2 (5 bases). V was clipped by 1 base and J by 0 bases, with 16 bases between them. In germline, CDR1 is SGHAT, CDR2 FQNNGV. The CDR3 consists of 17 residues. DNA for the CDR3: TGTGCCAGCAGCTTAGGACTAACAACGTTTAGCTCCTACGAGCAGTACTTC. Its protein is CASSLGLTTFSSYEQYF. Full variable domain (remainder filled in from reference TRBV11-2 and TRBJ2-7): EAGVAQSPRYKIIEKRQSVAFWCNPISGHATLYWYQQILGQGPKLLIQFQNNGVVDDSQLPKDRFSAERLKGVDSTLKIQPAKLEDSAVYLCASSLGLTTFSSYEQYFGPGTRLTVT.

This clonotype was recorded at least ten times. V is TRBV2 and J is TRBJ1-4, with D perhaps TRBD1 (6 bases). Germline V gene data show CDR1 as SNHLY and CDR2 as FYNNEI. The V and J ends lost 7 bases and 8 bases respectively, with 8 bases between them. This CDR3 spans 11 amino acids. DNA for the CDR3: TGTGCCAGCAAGGGGGAGGAAAAACTGTTTTTT. This codes for CASKGEEKLFF.

This clonotype was counted at least ten times. The chain joins TRBV7-9 to TRBJ2-2, with 10 bases fitting TRBD2. The CDR3 totals 17 residues. Germline V gene sequence: CDR1 SEHNR, CDR2 FQNEAQ (reference sequence). With 5 bases clipped from V and 4 bases from J, the junction kept 10 bases outside the gene matches. The CDR3 DNA sequence: TGTGCCAGCAGCCCCACCTCTAGCGGGAGTGGCACCGGGGAGCTGTTTTTT. It translates to CASSPTSSGSGTGELFF. Full variable domain (outside the CDR3, taken from reference TRBV7-9 and TRBJ2-2): DTGVSQNPRHKITKRGQNVTFRCDPISEHNRLYWYRQTLGQGPEFLTYFQNEAQLEKSRLLSDRFSAERPKGSFSTLEIQRTEQGDSAMYLCASSPTSSGSGTGELFFGEGSRLTVL.

This clonotype was observed many times. The V gene is TRBV2, the J gene TRBJ1-5; possibly TRBD1 for D (6 bases). The CDR3 sequence is 15 residues long. V shed 0 bases and J shed 7 bases, with 13 bases lying between them. Per germline, CDR1 SNHLY and CDR2 FYNNEI. CDR3 loop: CASSEAGANRQPQHF. The DNA for the CDR3 is TGTGCCAGCAGTGAAGCGGGGGCGAACCGGCAGCCCCAGCATTTT.

In its sample, this clonotype was seen many times. This chain uses TRBV28 with TRBJ2-5; TRBD2 aligns across 8 bases. CDR1 and CDR2 (germline): MDHEN, SYDVKM. CDR3 length: 16 residues. After removal of 7 bases from V and 6 bases from J, the junction contained 16 bases not matched to a gene. The DNA for the CDR3 is TGTGCCAGCACCTCCCGGGGTAGCGGGAAATCGAAGACCCAGTACTTC. Protein product: CASTSRGSGKSKTQYF.